A selection of T cell receptor beta chains follows, all from one sample in a study of cytomegalovirus exposure and HLA in healthy donors. Method: immunoSEQ multiplex PCR; TCRdb's copy keeps in-frame clones and lacks some. The data contain about 200,000 clones, around four fifths of them singletons. Source material: PBMCs. The receptors stem from a woman aged 45-65 years in good health and CMV-seropositive. Both conserved end residues are part of each CDR3. D genes are given only for firm matches. The listing skips clone size in some rows; elsewhere it reads once, few, many or a size class.

>TRBD1|-|TRBV6-1|TRBJ2-7
TGTGCCAGCAGAGGACAGGGGTCCTCCTACGAGCAGTACTTC
CASRGQGSSYEQYF
>TRBD1|-|TRBV5-6|TRBJ2-5
TGTGCCAGCAGCATCGGGGACAGGGACTACAAGACCCAGTACTTC
CASSIGDRDYKTQYF
>-|few|TRBV5-6|TRBJ2-1
TGTGCCAGCAGCCTCTCCCGAGGGCGGGATCTTTTCTTC
CASSLSRGRDLFF
>-|-|TRBV7-3|TRBJ2-1
TGTGCCAGCAGCTCTCTAGTGGCGTTCTCCTACAATGAGCAGTTCTTC
CASSSLVAFSYNEQFF
>TRBD1|-|TRBV5-1|TRBJ1-5
TGCGCCAGCAGCTTGGTCCCAGGGGGGAATCAGCCCCAGCATTTT
CASSLVPGGNQPQHF
>TRBD1|once|TRBV5-4|TRBJ2-1
TGTGCCAGCAGCTTGGCCGGGGGACAGGGGAGGCATGAGCAGTTCTTC
CASSLAGGQGRHEQFF
>-|-|TRBV15|TRBJ2-7
TGTGCCACCAGCAGAGTTGGGGCGCGCGAGCAGTACTTC
CATSRVGAREQYF
>-|-|TRBV30|TRBJ2-2
TGTGCCTGGAGCGTACCGAGCGGAGAGACCGGGGAGCTGTTTTTT
CAWSVPSGETGELFF
>-|few|TRBV7-8|TRBJ1-5
TGTGCCAGCAGCTTAGCCGAGGATCAGCCCCAGCATTTT
CASSLAEDQPQHF
>TRBD1|few|TRBV5-4|TRBJ1-2
TGTGCCAGCAGCGCGGGACAGGAGTGGCGCTACACCTTC
CASSAGQEWRYTF
>-|-|TRBV5-4|TRBJ1-2
TGTGCCAGCAGCGTAATTAACTATGGCTACACCTTC
CASSVINYGYTF
>TRBD1|-|TRBV5-6|TRBJ1-1
TGTGCCAGCAGCTTCCAGACAGGGCGCAACACTGAAGCTTTCTTT
CASSFQTGRNTEAFF
>-|-|TRBV7-2|TRBJ1-5
TGTGCCAGCAGCTTAGGTGGGGGAGGTCAGCCCCAGCATTTT
CASSLGGGGQPQHF
>TRBD2|-|TRBV7-2|TRBJ2-1
TGTGCCAGCAGCTTGGGGGGAGCGGGAGGGGTCTACAATGAGCAGTTCTTC
CASSLGGAGGVYNEQFF
>TRBD1|-|TRBV15|TRBJ2-1
TGTGCCACCAGTGAAGGGACAGGCGGATTTAATGAGCAGTTCTTC
CATSEGTGGFNEQFF
>-|-|TRBV2|TRBJ1-2
TGTGCCAGCATAGATTGGAGGGAGACCTATGGCTACACCTTC
CASIDWRETYGYTF
>-|-|TRBV2|TRBJ2-4
TGTGCCAGCAGGCCCGTCTTACTAGCCAAAAACATTCAGTACTTC
CASRPVLLAKNIQYF
>-|-|TRBV27|TRBJ2-5
TGTGCCAGCAGTCGCCGACTAGTAGAGACCCAGTACTTC
CASSRRLVETQYF
>-|-|TRBV6-1|TRBJ2-1
TGTGCCAGCAGTGAACGACTAGAAGCTTACAATGAGCAGTTCTTC
CASSERLEAYNEQFF
>-|-|TRBV7-9|TRBJ1-1
TGTTCCAGCAGCTTAACACCATCGAACACTGAAGCTTTCTTT
CSSSLTPSNTEAFF
>-|-|TRBV11-2|TRBJ2-3
TGTGCCAGCAGCTTAGACAGAACAGATACGCAGTATTTT
CASSLDRTDTQYF
>-|-|TRBV7-9|TRBJ1-2
TGTGCCAGCAGCGAGGAGGACTATGGCTACACCTTC
CASSEEDYGYTF
>-|-|TRBV5-4|TRBJ1-1
TGTGCCAGCAGCTTGCAGGGGAACACTGAAGCTTTCTTT
CASSLQGNTEAFF
>TRBD2|-|TRBV5-4|TRBJ2-4
TGTGCCAGCAGCTTGGAATCGGGGGGAAACATTCAGTACTTC
CASSLESGGNIQYF
>-|-|TRBV7-8|TRBJ2-1
TGTGCCAGCAGCTTAGCAGCGCCGAGTCGGAATGAGCAGTTCTTC
CASSLAAPSRNEQFF
>TRBD2|-|TRBV6-1|TRBJ2-4
TGTGCCAGCAGTGAAAGCCCTCTAGCGGGGAAAAACAGTCAGTACTTC
CASSESPLAGKNSQYF
>TRBD2|-|TRBV29-1|TRBJ2-3
TGCAGCGTTGAAGGGGCCGGTGCTAGCGGGAGGACAGATACGCAGTATTTT
CSVEGAGASGRTDTQYF
>-|-|TRBV5-1|TRBJ2-1
TGCGCCAGCAGCTTGGGTCTAGCCCCAGTCGGTGAGCAGTTCTTC
CASSLGLAPVGEQFF
>TRBD1|once|TRBV18|TRBJ1-2
TGTGCCAGCTCACCAGGGACAGGCTATGGCTACACCTTC
CASSPGTGYGYTF
>-|-|TRBV7-9|TRBJ1-1
TGTTCCAGCAGCTTAGACTTCATGAACACTGAAGCTTTCTTT
CSSSLDFMNTEAFF
>-|-|TRBV21-1|TRBJ2-3
TGTGCCAGCACTCCAAATGCGACTAGCGTCTCTAGCACAGATACGCAGTATTTT
CASTPNATSVSSTDTQYF
>TRBD1|-|TRBV28|TRBJ2-7
TGTGCCAGCTCGGGACAGGGGGCGGGGGAGCAGTACTTC
CASSGQGAGEQYF
>-|-|TRBV5-1|TRBJ1-1
TGCACCAGCAGCTTCCCGGACAGAACGAACACTGAAGCTTTCTTT
CTSSFPDRTNTEAFF
>TRBD1|-|TRBV7-2|TRBJ1-2
TGTGCCAGCAGCACCGGGACAGGGAAGAATGGCTACACCTTC
CASSTGTGKNGYTF
>TRBD2|-|TRBV19|TRBJ2-3
TGTGCCAGTAGTACCCTAGCGGAATCAGATACGCAGTATTTT
CASSTLAESDTQYF
>-|-|TRBV11-3|TRBJ2-3
TGTGCCAGCAGCTCTAGAGCAGATACGCAGTATTTT
CASSSRADTQYF
>-|-|TRBV28|TRBJ1-2
TGTGCCAGCAGTCGGGGGGTCTATGGCTACACCTTC
CASSRGVYGYTF
>-|-|TRBV5-6|TRBJ2-2
TGTGCCAGCAGCTTGGTACAGAACACCGGGGAGCTGTTTTTT
CASSLVQNTGELFF
>-|-|TRBV10-3|TRBJ1-1
TGTGCCATCAGTGCGGAGCCGCTGGGCACTGAAGCTTTCTTT
CAISAEPLGTEAFF
>-|-|TRBV11-3|TRBJ2-6
TGTGCCAGCAGCTTAGAATCAGGGAAGGGGGCCAACGTCCTGACTTTC
CASSLESGKGANVLTF
>TRBD1|-|TRBV6-5|TRBJ2-7
TGTGCCAGCAGTCCTGGGACAGGGGCTGACGAGCAGTACTTC
CASSPGTGADEQYF
>-|-|TRBV5-4|TRBJ1-4
TGTGCCAGCAGCTTGGGCCCCGACCCAACGGGTGAAAAACTGTTTTTT
CASSLGPDPTGEKLFF
>TRBD1|-|TRBV7-2|TRBJ2-2
TGTGCTACGGGCAGGGGGTCAAACACCGGGGAGCTGTTTTTT
CATGRGSNTGELFF
>TRBD1|-|TRBV7-9|TRBJ2-5
TGTGCCAGCAGCCTAAGACAGGGGGCGGGGGAACAAGAGACCCAGTACTTC
CASSLRQGAGEQETQYF
>-|-|TRBV4-1|TRBJ2-3
TGCGCCAGCAGCCAAGTCGGTCAGGTCCTAACCACAGATACGCAGTATTTT
CASSQVGQVLTTDTQYF
>TRBD2|once|TRBV7-2|TRBJ2-5
TGTGCCAGCAGCTTAGCGACTAGCGGGGGGGCGGAGACCCAGTACTTC
CASSLATSGGAETQYF
>TRBD1|-|TRBV18|TRBJ2-7
TGTGCCAGCTCACTCAGGACAGGGGGGGCCTACGAGCAGTACTTC
CASSLRTGGAYEQYF
>TRBD1|-|TRBV5-1|TRBJ1-3
TGCGCCAGCAGCTTAACAGGGGCTGGAAACACCATATATTTT
CASSLTGAGNTIYF
>-|-|TRBV15|TRBJ2-3
TGTGCCACCAGGGAAATTCCCCCTAGGGATACGCAGTATTTT
CATREIPPRDTQYF
>-|-|TRBV5-6|TRBJ1-4
TGTGCCAGCAGTTTCTACAGCTCAACTAATGAAAAACTGTTTTTT
CASSFYSSTNEKLFF
>-|-|TRBV18|TRBJ1-1
TGTGCCAGCCACTTGATCGAGGACACTGAAGCTTTCTTT
CASHLIEDTEAFF
>-|-|TRBV19|TRBJ1-6
TGTGCCAGTAGTTTGGACAGCATACCTTCACCCCTCCACTTT
CASSLDSIPSPLHF
>-|-|TRBV20-1|TRBJ2-7
TGCAGTGCGACGACTACCTACGAGCAGTACTTC
CSATTTYEQYF
>-|-|TRBV30|TRBJ1-6
TGTGCCTGGAGTGTAACCCCGGGGGGGCTAGGGTCACCCCTCCACTTT
CAWSVTPGGLGSPLHF
>TRBD2|-|TRBV29-1|TRBJ2-7
TGCAGCGGTAGCACGGGGGGCGAGCAGTACTTC
CSGSTGGEQYF
>-|-|TRBV7-8|TRBJ1-2
TGTGCCAGCAGCTTAGCGGGAGATGGACGGAGCTATGGCTACACCTTC
CASSLAGDGRSYGYTF
>TRBD1|-|TRBV10-3|TRBJ1-3
TGTGCCATCAGTCAGGACAGGGCGGCGGGAAACACCATATATTTT
CAISQDRAAGNTIYF